A single sample is the source of the 3 T cell receptor beta chains below, sequenced in a study of blood T cells in healthy people across ages (dated by TCRdb to about 2015). The library was prepared using 5' RACE. This sample was sequenced with an Illumina HiSeq 2500. A second 7 to 11 cycle PCR used a sample-barcoded 5' primer and a J-beta primer mix. Clones were called with MiXCR by TCRdb after fastp trimmed the public reads at Q25, and only in-frame beta chains were retained. Rows matching on CDR3 protein sequence are summarized as one entry with the most common DNA and genes. The sample table lists around 520,000 distinct CDR3 sequences, approximately 26% of them with a count of one. The ten largest clones capture 3% to 4% of the sample. These data also featured in a second study, about T cells of mothers and their children.

Sequenced sample: blood. The receptors derive from a boy younger than 10 in good health.

The sample holds a few counts of this clonotype. The gene calls are TRBV20-1 and TRBJ1-6, with 8 bases identical to TRBD1. The CDR3 totals 15 residues. J lost 8 bases, V lost 6 bases, and 12 bases had no gene match. Germline V CDR1 and CDR2: DFQATT, SNEGSKA (reference sequence). CDR3 DNA: TGCAGTGCCCAGGGGGCGGGCAGGGTCGATTCACCCCTCCACTTT. Its translation is CSAQGAGRVDSPLHF.

The genes are TRBV27 and TRBJ2-5; unclear D gene. The DNA end lines up better with TRBJ2-7; the J call may be wrong. CDR1 is MNHEY and CDR2 is SMNVEV in the germline V gene (reference sequence). The CDR3 runs to 11 residues. Written as DNA, the CDR3 is TGTGCCAGCTTTATGGGGAACGAGCAGTACTTC. This encodes CASFMGNEQYF.

Only a few counts were recorded for this clonotype. The chain is built from TRBV20-1 and TRBJ2-3; 7 bases are a match to TRBD2. This CDR3 is 13 amino acids long. V lost 3 bases, J lost 2 bases, and 2 bases stayed unmatched. Germline CDR1 reads DFQATT; CDR2 reads SNEGSKA (reference sequence). CDR3: CSARGLTTDTQYF. As DNA, the CDR3 is TGCAGTGCTAGGGGACTAACCACAGATACGCAGTATTTT.